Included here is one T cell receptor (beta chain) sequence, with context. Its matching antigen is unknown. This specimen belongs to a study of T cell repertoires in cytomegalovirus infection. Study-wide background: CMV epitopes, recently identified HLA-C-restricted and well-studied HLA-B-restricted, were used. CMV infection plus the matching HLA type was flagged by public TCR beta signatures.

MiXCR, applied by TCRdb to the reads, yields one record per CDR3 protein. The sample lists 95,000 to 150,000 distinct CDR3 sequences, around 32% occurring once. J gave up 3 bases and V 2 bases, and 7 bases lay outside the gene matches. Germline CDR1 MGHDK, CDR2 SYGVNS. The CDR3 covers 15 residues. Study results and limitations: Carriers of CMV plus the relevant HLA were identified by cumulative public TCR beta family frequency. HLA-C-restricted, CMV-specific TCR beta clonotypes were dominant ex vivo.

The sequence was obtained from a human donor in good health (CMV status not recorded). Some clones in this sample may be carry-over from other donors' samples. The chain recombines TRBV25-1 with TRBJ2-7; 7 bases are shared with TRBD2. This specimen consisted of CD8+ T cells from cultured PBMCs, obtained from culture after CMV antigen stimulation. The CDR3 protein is CASSEGGRSNYEQYF. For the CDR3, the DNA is TGTGCCAGCAGTGAAGGCGGGAGATCGAACTACGAGCAGTACTTC.